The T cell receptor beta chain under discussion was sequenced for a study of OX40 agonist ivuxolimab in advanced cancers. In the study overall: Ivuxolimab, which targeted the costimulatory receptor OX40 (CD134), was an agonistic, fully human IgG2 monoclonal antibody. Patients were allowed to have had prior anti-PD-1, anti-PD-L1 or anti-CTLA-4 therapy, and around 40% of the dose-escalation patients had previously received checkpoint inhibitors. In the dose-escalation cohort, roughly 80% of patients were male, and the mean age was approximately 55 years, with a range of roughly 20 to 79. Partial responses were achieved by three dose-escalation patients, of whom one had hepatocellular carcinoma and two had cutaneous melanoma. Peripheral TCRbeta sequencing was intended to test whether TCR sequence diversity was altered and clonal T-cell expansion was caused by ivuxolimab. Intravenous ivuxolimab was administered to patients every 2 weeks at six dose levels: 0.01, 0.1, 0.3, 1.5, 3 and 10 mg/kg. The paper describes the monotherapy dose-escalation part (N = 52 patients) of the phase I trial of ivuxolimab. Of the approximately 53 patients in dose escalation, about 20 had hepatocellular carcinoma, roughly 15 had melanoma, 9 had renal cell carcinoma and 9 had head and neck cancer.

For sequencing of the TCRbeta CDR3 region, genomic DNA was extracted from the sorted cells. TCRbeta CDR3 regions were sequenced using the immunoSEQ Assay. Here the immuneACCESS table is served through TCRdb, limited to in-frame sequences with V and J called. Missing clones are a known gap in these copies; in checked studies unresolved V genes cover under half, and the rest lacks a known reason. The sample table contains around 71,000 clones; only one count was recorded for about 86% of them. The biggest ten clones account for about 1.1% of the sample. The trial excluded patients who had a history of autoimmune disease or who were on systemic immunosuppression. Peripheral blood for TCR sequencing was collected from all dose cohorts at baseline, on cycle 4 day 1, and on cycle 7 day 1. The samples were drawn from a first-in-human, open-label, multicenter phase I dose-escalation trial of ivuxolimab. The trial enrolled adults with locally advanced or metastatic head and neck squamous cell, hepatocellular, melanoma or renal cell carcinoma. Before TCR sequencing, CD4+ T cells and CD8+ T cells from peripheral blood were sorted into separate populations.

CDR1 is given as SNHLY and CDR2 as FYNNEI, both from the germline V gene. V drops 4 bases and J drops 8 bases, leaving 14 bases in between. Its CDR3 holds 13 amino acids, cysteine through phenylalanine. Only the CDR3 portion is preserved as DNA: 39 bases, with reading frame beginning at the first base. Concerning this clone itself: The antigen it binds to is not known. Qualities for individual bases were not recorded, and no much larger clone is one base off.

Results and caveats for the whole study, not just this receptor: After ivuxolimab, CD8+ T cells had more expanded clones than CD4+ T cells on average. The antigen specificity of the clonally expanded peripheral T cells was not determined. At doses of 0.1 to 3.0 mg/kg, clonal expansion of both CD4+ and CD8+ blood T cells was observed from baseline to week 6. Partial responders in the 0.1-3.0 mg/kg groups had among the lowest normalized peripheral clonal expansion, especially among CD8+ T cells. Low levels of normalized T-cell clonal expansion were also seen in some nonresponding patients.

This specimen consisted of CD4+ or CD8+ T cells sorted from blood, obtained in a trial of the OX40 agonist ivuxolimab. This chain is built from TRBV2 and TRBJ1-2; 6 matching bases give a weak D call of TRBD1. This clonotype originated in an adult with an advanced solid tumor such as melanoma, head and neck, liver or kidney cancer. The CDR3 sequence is CASSGDRREGYTF. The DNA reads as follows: TGTGCCAGCAGTGGCGACAGGAGAGAAGGCTACACCTTC.